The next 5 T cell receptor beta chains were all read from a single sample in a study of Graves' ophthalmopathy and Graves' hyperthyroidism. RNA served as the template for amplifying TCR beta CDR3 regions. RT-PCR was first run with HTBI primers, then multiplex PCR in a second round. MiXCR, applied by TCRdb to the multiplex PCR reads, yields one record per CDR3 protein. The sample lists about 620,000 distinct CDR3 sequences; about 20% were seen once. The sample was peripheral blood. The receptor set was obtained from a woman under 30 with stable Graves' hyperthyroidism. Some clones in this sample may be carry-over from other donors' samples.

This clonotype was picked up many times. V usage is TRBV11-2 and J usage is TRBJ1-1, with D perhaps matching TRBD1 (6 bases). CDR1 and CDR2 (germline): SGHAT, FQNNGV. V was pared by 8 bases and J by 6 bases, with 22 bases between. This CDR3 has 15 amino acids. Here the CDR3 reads CASRDTQGHGPEAFF. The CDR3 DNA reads TGTGCCAGCCGCGACACACAGGGTCACGGGCCTGAAGCTTTCTTT.

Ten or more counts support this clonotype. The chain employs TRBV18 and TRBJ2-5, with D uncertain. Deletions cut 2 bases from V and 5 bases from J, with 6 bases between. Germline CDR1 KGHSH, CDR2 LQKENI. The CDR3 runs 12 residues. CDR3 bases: TGTGCCAGCTCACCAAACAGCGAGACCCAGTACTTC. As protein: CASSPNSETQYF.

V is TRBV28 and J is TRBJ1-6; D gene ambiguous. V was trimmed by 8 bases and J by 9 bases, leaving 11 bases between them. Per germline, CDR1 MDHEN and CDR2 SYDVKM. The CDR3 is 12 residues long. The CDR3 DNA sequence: TGTGCCAGCCTCGCCACCGGTTCACCCCTCCACTTT. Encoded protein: CASLATGSPLHF.

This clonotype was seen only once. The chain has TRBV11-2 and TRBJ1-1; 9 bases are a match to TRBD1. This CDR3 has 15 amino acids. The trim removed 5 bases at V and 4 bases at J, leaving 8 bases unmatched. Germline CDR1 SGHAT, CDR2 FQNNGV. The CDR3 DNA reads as TGTGCCAGCAGCGCACTTCGGGACAGGGCCACTGAAGCTTTCTTT. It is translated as CASSALRDRATEAFF.

This CDR3 reads CASSSTGAWGGEQYF. As DNA, the CDR3 is TGCGCCAGCAGCTCGACAGGGGCCTGGGGTGGGGAGCAGTACTTC. The chain uses TRBV5-1 and TRBJ2-7; 8 bases map to TRBD1. This CDR3 is built from 15 residues. Germline V gene data show CDR1 as SGHRS and CDR2 as YFSETQ. With 3 bases clipped from V and 7 bases from J, the junction kept 12 bases outside the gene matches.